This TCR beta chain was documented in a study of lymphopenia after photon versus proton radiotherapy. General study results and limits: Photon-treated patients lost naive T cells and TCR diversity; proton-treated stayed stable. Better survival with proton therapy was suggested as possible, not demonstrated. Oligoclonal CD8+ Temra expansion after nadir drove photon patients' diversity drop. A bigger post-nadir fall in TCR diversity correlated inversely with survival time in deceased patients.

A remark on this clone: Its specificity is unknown.

Repertoires were generated with immunoSEQ multiplex PCR, while TCRdb's copy carries only in-frame clones and drops some. The sample yields about 45,000 clones, about 85% seen once. The TCR originated in a man aged 35 to 55 with gastric cancer. Sequencing was performed on peripheral blood, taken from a patient treated with photon-based radiotherapy.

CDR3 bases: TGTGCCAGCAGTTTATTCGGGCTCCAAGAGACCCAGTACTTC. Amino acid sequence: CASSLFGLQETQYF. The genes are TRBV27 and TRBJ2-5, with D unclear. Germline values: CDR1 MNHEY, CDR2 SMNVEV (reference sequence). CDR3 size: 14 residues. Trimming pared 1 base from V and 1 base from J, leaving 7 bases between.